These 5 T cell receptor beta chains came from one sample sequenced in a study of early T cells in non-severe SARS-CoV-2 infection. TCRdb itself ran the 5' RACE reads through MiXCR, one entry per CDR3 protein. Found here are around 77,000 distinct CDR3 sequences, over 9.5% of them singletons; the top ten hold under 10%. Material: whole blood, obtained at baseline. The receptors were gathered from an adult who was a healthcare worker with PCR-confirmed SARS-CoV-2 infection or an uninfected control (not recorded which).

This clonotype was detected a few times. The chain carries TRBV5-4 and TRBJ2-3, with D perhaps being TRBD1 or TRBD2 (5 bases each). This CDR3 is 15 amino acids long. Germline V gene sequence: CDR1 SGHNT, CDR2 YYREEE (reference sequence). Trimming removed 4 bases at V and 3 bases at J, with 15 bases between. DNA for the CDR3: TGTGCCAGCAGCGTCCCGGGGCCCCTAACAGATACGCAGTATTTT. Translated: CASSVPGPLTDTQYF.

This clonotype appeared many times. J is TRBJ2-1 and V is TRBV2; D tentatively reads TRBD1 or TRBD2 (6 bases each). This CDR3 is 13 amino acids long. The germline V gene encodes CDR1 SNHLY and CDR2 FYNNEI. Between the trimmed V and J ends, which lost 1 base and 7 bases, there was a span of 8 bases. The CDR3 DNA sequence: TGTGCCAGCAGTGAAGAGGGGGGAAATGAGCAGTTCTTC. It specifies CASSEEGGNEQFF.

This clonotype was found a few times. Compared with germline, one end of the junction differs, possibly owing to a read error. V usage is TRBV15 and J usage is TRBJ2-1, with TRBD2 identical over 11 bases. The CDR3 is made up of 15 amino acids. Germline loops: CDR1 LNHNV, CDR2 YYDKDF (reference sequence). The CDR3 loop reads CATSRDPTSGGHLVF. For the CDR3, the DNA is TGTGCCACCAGCAGAGACCCCACTAGCGGGGGCCACCTAGTCTTC.

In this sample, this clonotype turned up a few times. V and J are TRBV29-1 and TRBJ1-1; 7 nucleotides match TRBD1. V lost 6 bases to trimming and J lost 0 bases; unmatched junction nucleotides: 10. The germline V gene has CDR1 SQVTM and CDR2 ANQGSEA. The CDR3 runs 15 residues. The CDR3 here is CSVTLWTGLNTEAFF. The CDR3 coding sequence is TGCAGCGTCACACTTTGGACAGGCTTGAACACTGAAGCTTTCTTT.

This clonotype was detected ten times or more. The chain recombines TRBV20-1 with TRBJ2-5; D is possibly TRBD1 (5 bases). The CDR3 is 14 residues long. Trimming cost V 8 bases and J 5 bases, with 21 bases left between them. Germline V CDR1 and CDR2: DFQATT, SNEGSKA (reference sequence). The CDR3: CSNDPGLTTETQYF. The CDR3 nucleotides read TGCAGTAATGATCCAGGGCTAACGACGGAGACCCAGTACTTC.